The rows below give T cell receptor beta chains drawn from one sample of a study of CD8 T cells in ankylosing spondylitis. TCRdb redid the calling of the 5' RACE reads with MiXCR, one entry per CDR3 protein. The table lists approximately 69,000 distinct CDR3 sequences, about 5.4% of them singletons, with approximately 2.1% in the top ten. The sequenced material came from blood, either unsorted or a sorted T cell fraction (not recorded which). All receptors come from a male donor with ankylosing spondylitis or in good health (not recorded which). The CDR3 runs from the conserved cysteine through the conserved F or W. Each record gives: clone size, V gene, J gene, D gene, CDR3 protein, CDR3 DNA. A D gene is named only where the DNA matches it firmly. Some rows have no size entry. The others give once, few or many, or a class for an expanded clone.

many,TRBV2,TRBJ1-1,.,CASSKRATEAFF,TGTGCCAGCAGTAAGAGGGCGACTGAAGCTTTCTTT
many,TRBV20-1,TRBJ2-7,.,CSAKDLTEAYEQYF,TGCAGTGCTAAAGACCTTACAGAGGCCTACGAGCAGTACTTC
few,TRBV28,TRBJ1-4,.,CASSLRLEEKLFF,TGTGCCAGCAGTTTGCGACTTGAGGAAAAACTGTTTTTT
few,TRBV28,TRBJ2-5,TRBD2,CASSLLLAGTQETQYF,TGTGCCAGCAGTCTACTCTTAGCGGGAACCCAAGAGACCCAGTACTTC
many,TRBV29-1,TRBJ2-3,.,CSVTGGGESTDTQYF,TGCAGCGTAACGGGTGGCGGGGAAAGCACAGATACGCAGTATTTT
many,TRBV28,TRBJ2-5,.,CASSLGVGLMETQYF,TGTGCCAGCAGTCTGGGGGTTGGGCTCATGGAGACCCAGTACTTC
many,TRBV7-3,TRBJ2-7,.,CASSPILRGANLYEQYF,TGTGCCAGCAGCCCCATCTTAAGGGGGGCTAATCTCTACGAGCAGTACTTC
many,TRBV5-1,TRBJ2-7,TRBD2,CASSLGLGGLLQYF,TGCGCCAGCAGCTTGGGTCTGGGGGGACTACTACAGTACTTC
many,TRBV11-3,TRBJ1-1,.,CASSLDGISTEAFF,TGTGCCAGCAGCTTAGATGGGATATCCACTGAAGCTTTCTTT
many,TRBV20-1,TRBJ2-5,.,CSARVVGGARIGETQYF,TGCAGTGCGCGGGTCGTGGGGGGGGCTCGTATCGGAGAGACCCAGTACTTC
many,TRBV29-1,TRBJ1-2,TRBD1,CSVNRGVSDGYTF,TGCAGCGTAAACAGGGGCGTATCGGATGGCTACACCTTC
many,TRBV30,TRBJ2-3,.,CAWSEQSTDTQYF,TGTGCCTGGAGTGAGCAGAGCACAGATACGCAGTATTTT
many,TRBV27,TRBJ1-2,TRBD1,CASSLSGRQGGGGYTF,TGTGCCAGCAGTTTATCCGGAAGACAGGGGGGTGGTGGCTACACCTTC
.,TRBV7-2,TRBJ2-7,.,CASRENYEQYF,TGTGCCAGCAGAGAGAACTACGAGCAGTACTTC
many,TRBV6-2/TRBV6-3,TRBJ2-6,.,CASSLLLSGANVLTF,TGTGCCAGCAGTCTTCTCCTCTCTGGGGCCAACGTCCTGACTTTC
once,TRBV4-2,TRBJ1-1,.,CASGHGLDQEAFF,TGTGCCAGCGGCCACGGGCTAGACCAGGAAGCTTTCTTT
many,TRBV5-1,TRBJ1-1,.,CASSFGDFVVTEAFF,TGCGCCAGCAGCTTCGGGGATTTCGTCGTCACTGAAGCTTTCTTT
many,TRBV18,TRBJ1-1,.,CASSLGLPTALNTEAFF,TGTGCCAGCTCACTGGGCCTTCCGACAGCTTTGAACACTGAAGCTTTCTTT
.,TRBV27,TRBJ1-2,.,CADSTYRDLNYGYTF,TGTGCCGACAGTACCTACAGGGATCTTAACTATGGCTACACCTTC
many,TRBV7-2,TRBJ2-3,.,CASSSQVTDTQYF,TGTGCCAGCAGCTCTCAGGTCACAGATACGCAGTATTTT
many,TRBV7-9,TRBJ2-3,.,CASGGSDTQYF,TGTGCCAGCGGAGGGTCAGATACGCAGTATTTT
many,TRBV11-2,TRBJ2-3,TRBD2,CASSLVGLTTDTQYF,TGTGCCAGCAGCTTAGTGGGACTAACCACAGATACGCAGTATTTT
many,TRBV20-1,TRBJ2-5,.,CSAIVSRDLQETQYF,TGCAGTGCTATTGTTTCTAGGGACCTCCAAGAGACCCAGTACTTC
many,TRBV6-6,TRBJ1-1,.,CASIRVGTEAFF,TGTGCCAGCATTAGGGTGGGCACTGAAGCTTTCTTT
many,TRBV20-1,TRBJ1-3,TRBD1,CSALQGASGNTIYF,TGCAGTGCTCTACAGGGGGCTTCTGGAAACACCATATATTTT
many,TRBV27,TRBJ1-3,.,CASSFSGTPGNTIYF,TGTGCCAGCAGTTTTTCCGGGACACCGGGAAACACCATATATTTT
many,TRBV28,TRBJ2-7,.,CASSFPGAGASYEQYF,TGTGCCAGCAGTTTCCCAGGGGCAGGAGCCTCCTACGAGCAGTACTTC
many,TRBV5-1,TRBJ2-2,.,CASSLAQKLNTGELFF,TGCGCCAGCAGCTTGGCCCAGAAATTGAACACCGGGGAGCTGTTTTTT
many,TRBV20-1,TRBJ2-1,TRBD2,CSARDAGLADGEQFF,TGCAGTGCTAGAGATGCCGGACTAGCAGACGGTGAGCAGTTCTTC
.,TRBV7-4,TRBJ2-1,TRBD2,CAVTSGGAESYNEQFF,TGTGCCGTGACTAGCGGGGGGGCCGAGTCCTACAATGAGCAGTTCTTC
many,TRBV30,TRBJ2-3,.,CAWSVLGLGQYF,TGTGCCTGGAGTGTACTGGGCCTCGGGCAGTATTTT
few,TRBV6-1,TRBJ2-5,TRBD2,CASSARGGGLGGGARETQYF,TGTGCCAGCAGTGCCCGAGGGGGAGGACTGGGCGGGGGGGCCAGAGAGACCCAGTACTTC
.,TRBV29-1,TRBJ2-5,TRBD2,CSVVSVAGGGETQYF,TGCAGCGTTGTCTCCGTGGCGGGGGGTGGGGAGACCCAGTACTTC
many,TRBV5-1,TRBJ2-2,TRBD1,CASSITGGANTGELFF,TGCGCCAGCAGCATTACAGGGGGCGCGAACACCGGGGAGCTGTTTTTT
many,TRBV28,TRBJ1-1,TRBD1,CASSQQGVFEAFF,TGTGCCAGCAGCCAACAGGGGGTGTTTGAAGCTTTCTTT
many,TRBV6-5,TRBJ1-1,.,CASRKKDEAFF,TGTGCCAGCAGGAAAAAGGATGAAGCTTTCTTT
many,TRBV2,TRBJ2-5,.,CASRIQAAQETQYF,TGTGCCAGCAGAATACAGGCAGCCCAAGAGACCCAGTACTTC
many,TRBV20-1,TRBJ2-1,.,CSATFSSGAYNEQFF,TGCAGTGCGACCTTCTCCTCCGGGGCCTACAATGAGCAGTTCTTC
many,TRBV6-5,TRBJ2-3,.,CASSYRRVATDTQYF,TGTGCCAGCAGTTACAGGAGGGTGGCCACAGATACGCAGTATTTT
many,TRBV30,TRBJ2-5,TRBD1,CAGDRDQETQYF,TGTGCCGGCGACAGGGACCAAGAGACCCAGTACTTC
few,TRBV18,TRBJ1-6,.,CASSPSEHHGSPLHF,TGTGCCAGCTCCCCCTCGGAGCACCATGGTTCACCCCTCCACTTT
many,TRBV29-1,TRBJ2-2,.,CSVCRSPNTGELFF,TGCAGCGTTTGTCGGAGCCCGAACACCGGGGAGCTGTTTTTT
many,TRBV20-1,TRBJ2-5,.,CSARTPGETQYF,TGCAGTGCTAGGACCCCCGGGGAGACCCAGTACTTC
many,TRBV28,TRBJ1-2,.,CASRAYPGTLRGGYTF,TGTGCCAGCAGGGCGTACCCTGGGACTCTAAGAGGGGGCTACACCTTC
many,TRBV7-6,TRBJ2-1,TRBD2,CASSSGLAGYNEQFF,TGTGCCAGCAGCTCTGGGCTAGCGGGGTACAATGAGCAGTTCTTC
.,TRBV7-8,TRBJ2-3,TRBD2,CASSPARAGGPGDTQYF,TGTGCCAGCAGCCCCGCCAGAGCGGGGGGGCCAGGGGATACGCAGTATTTT
many,TRBV3-1,TRBJ2-5,.,CASSQVPEETQYF,TGTGCCAGCAGCCAAGTCCCCGAAGAGACCCAGTACTTC
many,TRBV20-1,TRBJ2-7,TRBD2,CSAREGLAGEYEQYF,TGCAGTGCTAGAGAGGGACTAGCAGGCGAGTACGAGCAGTACTTC
many,TRBV4-3,TRBJ2-2,.,CASSQEYSTGELFF,TGCGCCAGCAGCCAAGAGTACAGCACCGGGGAGCTGTTTTTT
many,TRBV27,TRBJ1-5,.,CASSDQRNQPQHF,TGTGCCAGCAGCGACCAAAGAAATCAGCCCCAGCATTTT
many,TRBV2,TRBJ2-7,.,CASSEARTAAYEQYF,TGTGCCAGCAGTGAAGCGAGGACGGCGGCCTACGAGCAGTACTTC
many,TRBV10-2,TRBJ2-7,.,CASSAGHSYEQYF,TGCGCCAGCAGTGCAGGTCACTCCTACGAGCAGTACTTC
many,TRBV4-3,TRBJ2-3,TRBD2,CASSQEISGGGTDTQYF,TGCGCCAGCAGCCAAGAGATAAGCGGGGGGGGCACAGATACGCAGTATTTT